This TCR beta chain derives from a study of cytomegalovirus exposure and HLA in healthy donors. PCR amplification relied on 60 Vbeta primers (plus 13 Jbeta primers). TCRdb's copy holds only in-frame clones and misses some; the assay was immunoSEQ multiplex PCR. This sample has some 92,000 clones; around 85% occur once, and the top ten carry approximately 3%. The CDR3 is 17 amino acids. J gave up 4 bases and V 7 bases, and 17 bases lay outside the gene matches. CDR1 SQVTM and CDR2 ANQGSEA come from the germline V gene. Sequenced material: PBMCs. The source is a man aged 25 to 45 in good health and CMV-seronegative. This sequence joins TRBV29-1 and TRBJ1-2, with 11 positions matching TRBD1. CDR3 nucleotides: TGCAGCGCTTACCAACCCTTGGGACAGGGGGAACGCTATGGCTACACCTTC. Residues: CSAYQPLGQGERYGYTF.